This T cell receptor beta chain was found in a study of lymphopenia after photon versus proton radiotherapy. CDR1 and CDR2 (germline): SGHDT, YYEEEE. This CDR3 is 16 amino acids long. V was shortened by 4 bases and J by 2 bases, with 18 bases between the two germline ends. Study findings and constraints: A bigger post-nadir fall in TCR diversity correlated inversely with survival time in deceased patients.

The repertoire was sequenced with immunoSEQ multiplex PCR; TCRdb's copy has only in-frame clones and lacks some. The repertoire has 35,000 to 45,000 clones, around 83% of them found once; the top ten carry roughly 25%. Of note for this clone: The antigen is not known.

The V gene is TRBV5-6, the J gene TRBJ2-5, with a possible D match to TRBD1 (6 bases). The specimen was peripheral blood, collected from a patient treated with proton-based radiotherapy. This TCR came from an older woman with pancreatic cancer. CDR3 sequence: CASSPRMTRGQETQYF. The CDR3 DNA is TGTGCCAGCAGCCCGCGGATGACCAGGGGACAAGAGACCCAGTACTTC.